The 27 T cell receptor beta chains in this list originate from one sample, sequenced in a study of T-cell memory formation after mild COVID-19. TCRdb redid the calling of the 5' RACE reads with MiXCR, one entry per CDR3 protein. The table includes approximately 400,000 distinct CDR3 sequences, roughly 18% detected once. Sequences were obtained from PBMCs or a T cell subset sorted from them (not recorded which). The source of these receptors is a man younger than 30 who had mild COVID-19 (a few samples of this study predate the infection). Cell type and time point are not known.

This clonotype was observed a handful of times. The chain uses TRBV11-2 and TRBJ2-7; no definite D call. The CDR3 is made up of 12 amino acids. V was clipped by 7 bases and J by 6 bases, with 13 bases between them. Germline CDR1 is SGHAT and CDR2 is FQNNGV. The CDR3 DNA sequence: TGTGCCAGCACCGACCAAGGGCCCGAGCAGTACGTC. This gives the protein CASTDQGPEQYV.

This clonotype was observed a few times. The chain is built from TRBV3-1 and TRBJ2-5; D might be TRBD2 (7 bases). V was clipped by 2 bases and J by 1 base, with 11 bases between them. This CDR3 region has 15 residues. Germline CDR1 and CDR2: LGHDT and YNNKEL (reference sequence). The CDR3 DNA reads as TGTGCCAGCAGCCAACTAGGGGGGGGCCAAGAGACCCAGTACTTC. It codes for CASSQLGGGQETQYF.

This rearrangement joins TRBV4-1 to TRBJ2-3; D call uncertain. The ends were cut back, 3 bases at V and 6 bases at J, with 10 bases in the middle. The CDR3 length is 13 residues. The germline V gene has CDR1 MGHRA and CDR2 YSYEKL. In DNA form, the CDR3 reads TGCGCCAGCAGCCAGCCTCAGGCGGATACGCAGTATTTT. It translates to CASSQPQADTQYF.

This clonotype was observed a handful of times. The rearrangement joins TRBV6-6 to TRBJ2-7; D is uncertain. Germline CDR1 reads MNHNY; CDR2 reads SVGAGI (reference sequence). The V and J ends lost 0 bases and 4 bases respectively, with 10 bases between them. CDR3 size: 14 residues. The CDR3, as DNA: TGTGCCAGCAGTTACTCTCGGCTTTCGTACGAGCAGTACGTC. As protein: CASSYSRLSYEQYV.

This clonotype was observed a handful of times. The V call is TRBV5-1, the J call TRBJ1-2; maybe TRBD1 (6 bases). The V gene lost 6 bases and the J gene lost 4 bases, with 16 bases spanning the gap. The CDR3 is 14 amino acids. Germline V gene lookup returns CDR1 SGHRS and CDR2 YFSETQ. The CDR3: CASKNQQGSYGYTF. The DNA for the CDR3 is TGCGCCAGCAAGAACCAGCAGGGGTCCTATGGCTACACCTTC.

The rearrangement uses TRBV7-9 and TRBJ2-2; either TRBD1 or TRBD2 may supply D (5 bases each). There are 12 residues in the CDR3. Germline V CDR1 and CDR2: SEHNR, FQNEAQ (reference sequence). V lost 5 bases and J 13 bases, leaving 14 bases between the germline ends. The CDR3 loop is CASSRDVLRLFF. The CDR3 coding sequence is TGTGCCAGCAGCCGGGACGTCTTGAGGCTGTTTTTT. Complete variable domain (other parts from reference TRBV7-9 and TRBJ2-2): DTGVSQNPRHKITKRGQNVTFRCDPISEHNRLYWYRQTLGQGPEFLTYFQNEAQLEKSRLLSDRFSAERPKGSFSTLEIQRTEQGDSAMYLCASSRDVLRLFFGEGSRLTVL.

The rearrangement uses TRBV9 and TRBJ2-6; the D gene is possibly TRBD1 (6 bases). CDR1 and CDR2 from the germline V gene are SGDLS and YYNGEE. V was cut by 2 bases and J by 1 base, with 7 bases left in between. This CDR3 is built from 15 residues. CDR3 loop: CASSVTGSGANVLTF. CDR3 DNA sequence: TGTGCCAGCAGCGTTACAGGGTCTGGGGCCAACGTCCTGACTTTC.

The genes are TRBV3-1 and TRBJ2-2, with D unclear. Germline-derived CDR1 and CDR2 are LGHDT and YNNKEL (reference sequence). The CDR3 covers 15 residues. V was trimmed by 6 bases and J by 4 bases, leaving 15 bases between them. Written as DNA, the CDR3 is TGTGCCAGCAGGGGGAACCCGACGATCACCGGGGAGCTGTTTTTT. Its translation is CASRGNPTITGELFF.

V usage is TRBV6-4 and J usage is TRBJ1-2, with a weak D call TRBD1 (5 bases). The CDR3 has 14 amino acids. Trimming removed 3 bases from V and 12 bases from J, with 20 bases in between. Germline V CDR1 and CDR2: MRHNA, SNTAGT. CDR3 DNA sequence: TGTGCCAGCAGTGATGGGGCCCCCCCGACTGACAACACCTTC. This encodes CASSDGAPPTDNTF.

This clonotype was seen a few times. The J gene is TRBJ2-5, the V gene TRBV4-2, with 7 bases aligning to TRBD2. From germline, CDR1 is LGHNA and CDR2 YNFKEQ. V dropped 0 bases and J dropped 2; count of bases not matched to a gene: 12. There are 18 residues in the CDR3. CDR3 coding DNA: TGTGCCAGCAGCCAAGAGGGGAGGGGACTTGGAACTCAAGAGACCCAGTACTTC. Protein sequence: CASSQEGRGLGTQETQYF.

This clonotype appeared a few times. The chain links TRBV6-2 or TRBV6-3 to TRBJ2-7; D tentatively fits TRBD1 or TRBD2 (7 bases each). This CDR3 contains 12 residues. Trimming removed 4 bases from V and 6 bases from J, with 10 bases in between. Germline V gene sequence: CDR1 MNHEY, CDR2 SVGEGT. The CDR3 DNA sequence: TGTGCCAGCAGTTCCAGGGGGGGCGAGCAGTACGTC. Translating gives CASSSRGGEQYV.

This clonotype has only a few counts. This chain connects TRBV11-2 to TRBJ2-1; TRBD1 agrees at 7 bases. The germline CDR1 and CDR2 sequences are SGHAT and FQNNGV. This CDR3 has 17 amino acids. J gave up 7 bases and V 6 bases, and 18 bases lay outside the gene matches. CDR3 coding DNA: TGTGCCAGCAGAAGAGACAGGGCGAGCCTTCAACATAATGAGCAGTTCTTC. Amino acids: CASRRDRASLQHNEQFF.

This clonotype appeared a few times. CDR3 nucleotide sequence: TGCAGTGCTAGACTGAACACTGAAGCTTTCTTT. Residues: CSARLNTEAFF. The chain uses TRBV20-1 and TRBJ1-1; D not resolved. Trimming stripped 2 bases from V and 0 bases from J, with 1 base between. This CDR3 is 11 amino acids long. Germline-derived CDR1 and CDR2 are DFQATT and SNEGSKA (reference sequence).

This clonotype was observed a handful of times. The chain combines TRBV6-2 or TRBV6-3 with TRBJ1-1, with TRBD1 identical over 8 bases. CDR1 is MNHEY and CDR2 is SVGEGT in the germline V gene. CDR3 size: 16 residues. Trimming at V came to 8 bases and at J to 2 bases, leaving 13 bases not matched to a gene. CDR3 in amino acids: CASYAPRGRRNTEAFF. The CDR3 DNA is TGTGCCAGCTACGCTCCCAGGGGGCGGCGAAACACTGAAGCTTTCTTT.

The chain joins TRBV4-1 to TRBJ1-4; D uncertain. V lost 4 bases and J lost 5, with 8 bases in between. Germline V gene lookup returns CDR1 MGHRA and CDR2 YSYEKL. This CDR3 is 13 amino acids long. The CDR3 nucleotides read TGCGCCAGCAGCCCGGCCAGGAATGAAAAACTGTTTTTT. Translated: CASSPARNEKLFF.

As concerns this clonotype: This could be a read error, since a much larger clone is one nucleotide away. This chain connects TRBV4-3 to TRBJ1-1; D unresolved. Trimming left V 1 base short and J 0 bases short, with 3 bases between. The CDR3 contains 13 residues. Germline V gene sequence: CDR1 LGHNA, CDR2 YSLEER. CDR3 loop: CASSQVMNTEAFF. CDR3 in DNA: TGCGCCAGCAGCCAAGTGATGAACACTGAAGCTTTCTTT.

This clonotype was seen repeatedly, ten times or more. The rearrangement links TRBV4-2 to TRBJ2-2; 9 bases map to TRBD2. Germline-derived CDR1 and CDR2 are LGHNA and YNFKEQ. The V and J ends lost 0 bases and 5 bases, in that order; junction bases with no gene match: 4. The CDR3 has 16 amino acids. CDR3 bases: TGTGCCAGCAGCCAAGAGGCGCGGGGGGGTACCGGGGAGCTGTTTTTT. It yields the protein CASSQEARGGTGELFF.

This clonotype was counted a few times. The chain employs TRBV20-1 and TRBJ2-7, with 10 bases that match TRBD2. Trimming at V came to 3 bases and at J to 6 bases, leaving 5 bases not matched to a gene. CDR1 and CDR2 (germline): DFQATT, SNEGSKA (reference sequence). This CDR3 is 13 amino acids long. CDR3 DNA sequence: TGCAGTGCTAGGGCAGCGGGGGGGCGCGAGCAGTACGTC. Protein product: CSARAAGGREQYV.

The chain is built from TRBV30 and TRBJ2-3; D remains unclear. CDR3 size: 12 residues. Per the germline V gene, CDR1 is GTSNPN and CDR2 is SVGIG (reference sequence). The germline V and J ends were trimmed by 3 bases and 0 bases, with 4 bases remaining between them. The CDR3 sequence is CAWSPSTDTQYF. The CDR3 coding sequence is TGTGCCTGGAGCCCTAGCACAGATACGCAGTATTTT.

The chain links TRBV10-1 to TRBJ1-2, with a weak D call TRBD1 (5 bases). This CDR3 contains 13 residues. Trimming cost V 5 bases and J 8 bases, with 15 bases left between them. The germline gives CDR1 WNHNN, CDR2 SYGVQD (reference sequence). The DNA of the CDR3 is TGCGCCAGCAGTTCGGGACCTCTTGACGGCTACACCTTC. Translation gives CASSSGPLDGYTF.

This clonotype has only a few counts. The chain links TRBV19 to TRBJ1-1; 9 nucleotides agree with TRBD1. The junction had 5 bases not matched to a gene; V was cut back by 4 bases and J by 5 bases. Germline lookup yields CDR1 LNHDA and CDR2 SQIVND (reference sequence). This CDR3 has 14 amino acids. The chain's CDR3 is CASSTGQGGTEAFF. The CDR3 bases are TGTGCCAGTAGTACGGGACAGGGTGGGACTGAAGCTTTCTTT.

This clonotype was counted ten times or more. The gene calls are TRBV11-2 and TRBJ1-5, with a possible D match to TRBD1 (5 bases). The V end was cut by 3 bases, the J end by 2 bases, with 8 bases between. Per germline, CDR1 SGHAT and CDR2 FQNNGV. The length of the CDR3 is 14 residues. The CDR3 DNA reads as TGTGCCAGCAGCTTTCAGGGCGGCAATCAGCCCCAGCATTTT. Its translation is CASSFQGGNQPQHF.

The rearrangement joins TRBV7-8 to TRBJ2-4, with 7 bases that match TRBD2. The junction had 2 bases not matched to a gene; V was cut back by 0 bases and J by 6 bases. Germline loops: CDR1 SGHVS, CDR2 FQNEAQ. The CDR3 spans 14 residues. CDR3: CASSLAGGANIQYF. The CDR3 nucleotides read TGTGCCAGCAGCTTAGCGGGAGGGGCAAACATTCAGTACTTC.

The genes are TRBV5-1 and TRBJ1-4; D may be TRBD1 (5 bases). Per the germline V gene, CDR1 is SGHRS and CDR2 is YFSETQ. With 6 bases removed from V and 7 bases from J, the gap between germline ends came to 13 bases. The CDR3 extends over 13 amino acids. This CDR3 reads CASNSGGREKLFF. CDR3 DNA sequence: TGCGCCAGCAACTCGGGGGGTCGTGAAAAACTGTTTTTT. Full variable domain (missing parts from reference TRBV5-1 and TRBJ1-4): KAGVTQTPRYLIKTRGQQVTLSCSPISGHRSVSWYQQTPGQGLQFLFEYFSETQRNKGNFPGRFSGRQFSNSRSEMNVSTLELGDSALYLCASNSGGREKLFFGSGTQLSVL.

The chain is built from TRBV9 and TRBJ1-2, with D uncertain. Trimming pared 0 bases from V and 8 bases from J, leaving 11 bases between. The CDR3 has 13 residues. Germline values: CDR1 SGDLS, CDR2 YYNGEE. As DNA, the CDR3 is TGTGCCAGCAGCGTAGCCCGGGTGTCGGGCTACACCTTC. It codes for CASSVARVSGYTF. The entire variable domain, with the rest obtained from reference TRBV9 and TRBJ1-2, is as follows: DSGVTQTPKHLITATGQRVTLRCSPRSGDLSVYWYQQSLDQGLQFLIQYYNGEERAKGNILERFSAQQFPDLHSELNLSSLELGDSALYFCASSVARVSGYTFGSGTRLTVV.

This clonotype has just a few counts. The chain recombines TRBV9 with TRBJ2-2, with TRBD1 matching 7 bases. This CDR3 has 15 amino acids. Germline assignment: CDR1 SGDLS and CDR2 YYNGEE. V lost 3 bases to trimming and J lost 3 bases; unmatched junction nucleotides: 5. The CDR3 nucleotides read TGTGCCAGCAGCGAGACAGGGTGGTACACCGGGGAGCTGTTTTTT. It yields the protein CASSETGWYTGELFF.

V and J are TRBV11-2 and TRBJ2-6, with D tentatively TRBD1 (6 bases). CDR1 is SGHAT, CDR2 FQNNGV, per germline. This CDR3 is 20 amino acids long. Trimming stripped 5 bases from V and 2 bases from J, with 25 bases between. CDR3 amino acids: CASSGFFTPGHSPGANVLTF. The CDR3 nucleotides are TGTGCCAGCAGCGGCTTCTTCACACCGGGACACTCGCCTGGGGCCAACGTCCTGACTTTC.